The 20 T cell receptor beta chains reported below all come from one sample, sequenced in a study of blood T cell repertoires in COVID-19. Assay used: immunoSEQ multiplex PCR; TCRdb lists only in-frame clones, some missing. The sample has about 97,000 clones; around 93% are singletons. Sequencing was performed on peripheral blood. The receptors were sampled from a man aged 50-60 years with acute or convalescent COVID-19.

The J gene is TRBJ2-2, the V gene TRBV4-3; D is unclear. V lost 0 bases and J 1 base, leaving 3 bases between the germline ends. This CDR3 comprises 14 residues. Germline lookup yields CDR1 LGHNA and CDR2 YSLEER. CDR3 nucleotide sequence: TGCGCCAGCAGCCAAGATATGAACACCGGGGAGCTGTTTTTT. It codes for CASSQDMNTGELFF.

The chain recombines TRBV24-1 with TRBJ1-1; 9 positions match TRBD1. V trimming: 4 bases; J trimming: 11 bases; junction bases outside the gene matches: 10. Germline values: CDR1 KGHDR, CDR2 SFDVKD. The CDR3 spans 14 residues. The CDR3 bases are TGTGCCACCAGTGACCATAGACAGGGGGAAGGTGCTTTCTTT. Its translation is CATSDHRQGEGAFF.

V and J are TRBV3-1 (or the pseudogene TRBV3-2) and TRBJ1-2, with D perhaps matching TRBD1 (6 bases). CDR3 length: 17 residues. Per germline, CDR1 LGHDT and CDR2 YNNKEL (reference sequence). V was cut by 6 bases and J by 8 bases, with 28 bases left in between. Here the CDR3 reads CASSQPDLRQDALGYTF. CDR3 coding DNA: TGTGCCAGCAGTCAGCCCGATCTTAGACAGGACGCCCTAGGCTACACCTTC.

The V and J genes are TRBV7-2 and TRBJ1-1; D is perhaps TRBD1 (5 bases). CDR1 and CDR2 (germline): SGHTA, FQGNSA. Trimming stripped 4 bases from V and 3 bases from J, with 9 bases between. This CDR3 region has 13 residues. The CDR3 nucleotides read TGTGCCAGCAGCTCTCAGGGATACACTGAAGCTTTCTTT. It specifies CASSSQGYTEAFF.

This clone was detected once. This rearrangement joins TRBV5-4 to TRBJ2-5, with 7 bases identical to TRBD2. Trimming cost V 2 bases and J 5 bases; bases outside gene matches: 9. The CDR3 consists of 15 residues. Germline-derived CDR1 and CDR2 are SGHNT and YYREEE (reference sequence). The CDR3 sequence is CASSFVAGKEETQYF. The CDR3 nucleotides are TGTGCCAGCAGCTTCGTAGCGGGCAAGGAGGAGACCCAGTACTTC. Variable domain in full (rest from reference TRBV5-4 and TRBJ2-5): ETGVTQSPTHLIKTRGQQVTLRCSSQSGHNTVSWYQQALGQGPQFIFQYYREEENGRGNFPPRFSGLQFPNYSSELNVNALELDDSALYLCASSFVAGKEETQYFGPGTRLLVL.

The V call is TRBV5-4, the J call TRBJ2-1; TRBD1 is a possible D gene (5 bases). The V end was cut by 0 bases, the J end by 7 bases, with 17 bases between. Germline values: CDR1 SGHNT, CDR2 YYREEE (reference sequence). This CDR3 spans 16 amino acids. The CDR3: CASSLEPGKGVNEQFF. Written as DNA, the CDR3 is TGTGCCAGCAGCTTGGAGCCAGGGAAAGGGGTAAATGAGCAGTTCTTC.

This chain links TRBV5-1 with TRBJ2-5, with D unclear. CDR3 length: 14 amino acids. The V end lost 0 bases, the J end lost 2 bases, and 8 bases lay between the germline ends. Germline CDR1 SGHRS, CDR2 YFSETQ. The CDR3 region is CASSLGWQQETQYF. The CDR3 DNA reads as TGCGCCAGCAGCTTGGGGTGGCAGCAAGAGACCCAGTACTTC.

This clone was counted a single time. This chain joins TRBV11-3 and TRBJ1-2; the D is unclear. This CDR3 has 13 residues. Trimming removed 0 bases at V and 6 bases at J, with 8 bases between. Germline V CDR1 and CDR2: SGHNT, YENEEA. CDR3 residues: CASSLEGSNGYTF. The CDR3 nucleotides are TGTGCCAGCAGCTTAGAGGGTAGCAATGGCTACACCTTC.

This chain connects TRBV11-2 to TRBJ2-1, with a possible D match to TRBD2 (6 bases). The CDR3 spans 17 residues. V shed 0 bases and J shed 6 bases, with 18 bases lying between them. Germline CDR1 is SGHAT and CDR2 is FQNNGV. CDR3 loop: CASSLDLVSAGGNEQFF. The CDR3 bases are TGTGCCAGCAGCTTAGATCTGGTCTCAGCGGGCGGCAATGAGCAGTTCTTC.

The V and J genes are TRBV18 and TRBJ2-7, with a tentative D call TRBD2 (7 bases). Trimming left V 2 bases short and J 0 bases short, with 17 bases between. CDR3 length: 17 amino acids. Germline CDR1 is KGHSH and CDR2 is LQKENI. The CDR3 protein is CASSPSSGGIHSYEQYF. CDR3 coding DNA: TGTGCCAGCTCACCATCATCGGGGGGCATACACTCCTACGAGCAGTACTTC.

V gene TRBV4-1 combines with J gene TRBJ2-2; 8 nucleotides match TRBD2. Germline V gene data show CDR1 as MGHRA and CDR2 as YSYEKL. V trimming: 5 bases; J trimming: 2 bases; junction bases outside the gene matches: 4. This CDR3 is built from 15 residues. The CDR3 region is CASSYGGVNTGELFF. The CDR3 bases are TGCGCCAGCAGCTACGGGGGGGTTAACACCGGGGAGCTGTTTTTT.

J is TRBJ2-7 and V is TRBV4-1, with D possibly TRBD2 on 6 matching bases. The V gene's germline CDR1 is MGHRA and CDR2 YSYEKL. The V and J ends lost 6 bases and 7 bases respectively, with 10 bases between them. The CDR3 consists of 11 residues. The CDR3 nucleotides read TGCGCCAGCAGGGGGGGTGAGGAGCAGTACTTC. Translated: CASRGGEEQYF.

In DNA form, the CDR3 reads TGTGCCAGCAGCCAAATCGGACAGGGAAGCAATGGCTACACCTTC. It specifies CASSQIGQGSNGYTF. J is TRBJ1-2 and V is TRBV3-1 (or the pseudogene TRBV3-2), with 8 bases identical to TRBD1. This CDR3 is built from 15 residues. Germline lookup yields CDR1 LGHDT and CDR2 YNNKEL (reference sequence). With 2 bases clipped from V and 6 bases from J, the junction kept 8 bases outside the gene matches.

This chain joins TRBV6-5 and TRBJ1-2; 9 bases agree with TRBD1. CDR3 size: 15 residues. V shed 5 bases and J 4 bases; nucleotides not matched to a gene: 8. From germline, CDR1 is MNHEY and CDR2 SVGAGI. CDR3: CASSTGQGRLYGYTF. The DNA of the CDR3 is TGTGCCAGCAGTACCGGACAGGGGCGACTCTATGGCTACACCTTC.

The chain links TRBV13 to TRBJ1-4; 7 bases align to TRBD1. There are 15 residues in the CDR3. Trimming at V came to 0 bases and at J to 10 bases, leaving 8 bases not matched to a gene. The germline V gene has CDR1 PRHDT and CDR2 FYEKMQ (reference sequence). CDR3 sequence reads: CASSLGRTGGGKLFF. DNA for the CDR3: TGTGCCAGCAGCTTAGGGAGGACAGGTGGGGGAAAACTGTTTTTT.

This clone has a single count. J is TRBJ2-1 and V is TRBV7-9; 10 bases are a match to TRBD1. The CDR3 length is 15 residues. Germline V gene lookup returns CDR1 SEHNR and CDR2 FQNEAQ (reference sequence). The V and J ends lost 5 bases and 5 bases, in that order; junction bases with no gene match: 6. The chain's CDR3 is CASSIRDRGNNEQFF. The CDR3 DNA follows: TGTGCCAGCAGCATCCGGGACAGGGGCAACAATGAGCAGTTCTTC.

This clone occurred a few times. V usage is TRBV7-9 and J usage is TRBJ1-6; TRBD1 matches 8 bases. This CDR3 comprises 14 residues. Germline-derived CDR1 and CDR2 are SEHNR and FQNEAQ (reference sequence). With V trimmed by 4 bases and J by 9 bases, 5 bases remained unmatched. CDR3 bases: TGTGCCAGCAGCTCGGACAGGGTCTTTTCACCCCTCCACTTT. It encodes CASSSDRVFSPLHF.

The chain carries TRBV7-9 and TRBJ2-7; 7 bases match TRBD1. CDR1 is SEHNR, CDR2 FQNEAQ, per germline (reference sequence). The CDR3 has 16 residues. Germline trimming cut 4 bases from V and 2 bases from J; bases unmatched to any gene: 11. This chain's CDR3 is CASSWPGQNPTYEQYF. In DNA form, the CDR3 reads TGTGCCAGCAGCTGGCCGGGACAGAATCCAACCTACGAGCAGTACTTC.

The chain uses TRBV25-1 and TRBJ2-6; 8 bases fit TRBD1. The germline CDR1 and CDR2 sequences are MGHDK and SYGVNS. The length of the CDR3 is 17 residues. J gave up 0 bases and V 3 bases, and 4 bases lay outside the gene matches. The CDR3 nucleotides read TGTGCCAGCAGTGATACAGGGGGACCCTCTGGGGCCAACGTCCTGACTTTC. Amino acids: CASSDTGGPSGANVLTF.

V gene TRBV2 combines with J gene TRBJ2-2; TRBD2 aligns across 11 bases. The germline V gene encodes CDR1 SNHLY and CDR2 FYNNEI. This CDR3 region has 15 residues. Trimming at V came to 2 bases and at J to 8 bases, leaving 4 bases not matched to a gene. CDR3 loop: CASSELAGGLGELFF. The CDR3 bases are TGTGCCAGCAGTGAACTAGCGGGGGGCCTGGGGGAGCTGTTTTTT.